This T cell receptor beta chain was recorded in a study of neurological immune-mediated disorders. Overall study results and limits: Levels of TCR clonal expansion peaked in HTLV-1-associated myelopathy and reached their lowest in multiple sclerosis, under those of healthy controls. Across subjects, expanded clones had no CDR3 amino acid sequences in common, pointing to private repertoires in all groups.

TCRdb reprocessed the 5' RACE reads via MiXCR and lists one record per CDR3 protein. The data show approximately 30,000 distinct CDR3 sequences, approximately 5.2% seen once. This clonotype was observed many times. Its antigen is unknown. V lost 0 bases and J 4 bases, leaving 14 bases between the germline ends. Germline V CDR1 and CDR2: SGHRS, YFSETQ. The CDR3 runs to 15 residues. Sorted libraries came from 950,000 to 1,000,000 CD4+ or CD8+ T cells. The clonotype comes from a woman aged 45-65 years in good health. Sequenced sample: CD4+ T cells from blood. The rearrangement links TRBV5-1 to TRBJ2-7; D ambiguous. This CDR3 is CASSLDSPAVYEQYF. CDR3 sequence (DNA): TGCGCCAGCAGCTTGGACAGCCCGGCGGTTTACGAGCAGTACTTC.